These T cell receptor beta chains were read from a single sample in a study of Graves' ophthalmopathy and Graves' hyperthyroidism. TCRdb recomputed calls from the multiplex PCR reads with MiXCR, one row per CDR3 protein. The sample shows a few hundred thousand distinct CDR3 sequences, about 17% of them seen only once. Source material: peripheral blood. The receptors here all came from an adult man with Graves' ophthalmopathy. Each CDR3 is given with its conserved first and last residue. D genes are given only for firm matches. Not all rows give a size; the values are once, few, many and, for expanded clones, a class.

CDR3aa | CDR3nt | abundance | len | j_gene | d_gene | v_gene
CASSSRGQGQFAEAFF | TGTGCCAGCAGTTCCCGGGGACAGGGCCAATTTGCTGAAGCTTTCTTT | . | 16 | TRBJ1-1 | TRBD1 | TRBV6-2/TRBV6-3
CATLDSYPNQPQHF | TGTGCCACGTTAGATTCCTATCCCAATCAGCCCCAGCATTTT | many | 14 | TRBJ1-5 | . | TRBV6-5
CASSLSHSGPNTEAFF | TGTGCCAGCAGTCTTTCGCATTCGGGACCTAACACTGAAGCTTTCTTT | many | 16 | TRBJ1-1 | . | TRBV12-3/TRBV12-4
CASSFSSELDGYTF | TGTGCCAGCAGCTTTTCCAGTGAGCTGGATGGCTACACCTTC | many | 14 | TRBJ1-2 | . | TRBV11-1
CASSQPGAPRREQYF | TGTGCCAGCAGTCAGCCCGGGGCACCGCGGCGGGAGCAGTACTTC | many | 15 | TRBJ2-7 | . | TRBV28
CASSEIRARLGQETQYF | TGTGCCAGCAGTGAAATTAGGGCTAGATTGGGCCAAGAGACCCAGTACTTC | many | 17 | TRBJ2-5 | . | TRBV25-1
CASSYSIGGNTIYF | TGTGCCAGCAGTTACTCGATAGGAGGAAACACCATATATTTT | many | 14 | TRBJ1-3 | . | TRBV12-3/TRBV12-4
CASGRGGPGLYEQYF | TGTGCCAGCGGCCGGGGGGGCCCTGGGCTGTACGAGCAGTACTTC | many | 15 | TRBJ2-7 | TRBD2 | TRBV6-1
CASSYLGTSGNEQFF | TGTGCCAGCAGTTACCTCGGGACTAGCGGAAATGAGCAGTTCTTC | many | 15 | TRBJ2-1 | TRBD2 | TRBV6-2/TRBV6-3
CASSVRQGAGGELFF | TGTGCCAGCAGCGTCAGACAGGGAGCGGGCGGGGAGCTGTTTTTT | . | 15 | TRBJ2-2 | . | TRBV9
CATSDDSYGYTF | TGTGCCACCAGTGACGACAGCTATGGCTACACCTTC | many | 12 | TRBJ1-2 | . | TRBV24-1
CASRTRAGADQPQHF | TGTGCCAGCAGGACCCGGGCAGGGGCGGATCAGCCCCAGCATTTT | . | 15 | TRBJ1-5 | . | TRBV6-1
CAWRTLSTGELFF | TGTGCCTGGAGGACTCTCAGCACCGGGGAGCTGTTTTTT | many | 13 | TRBJ2-2 | . | TRBV30
CSARGSYEQYF | TGCAGTGCTAGAGGCAGCTACGAGCAGTACTTC | many | 11 | TRBJ2-7 | . | TRBV20-1
CSARDIGPGGGELFF | TGCAGTGCTAGAGATATCGGGCCAGGGGGCGGGGAGCTGTTTTTT | many | 15 | TRBJ2-2 | TRBD1 | TRBV20-1
CASSSSGLRETQYF | TGTGCCAGCAGCTCCTCGGGTCTACGAGAAACCCAGTACTTC | . | 14 | TRBJ2-5 | . | TRBV13
CASSHEGNSYGYTF | TGTGCCAGCAGCCATGAGGGGAACTCCTATGGCTACACCTTC | many | 14 | TRBJ1-2 | . | TRBV3-1
CAWAYTGELFF | TGTGCCTGGGCGTACACCGGGGAGCTGTTTTTT | many | 11 | TRBJ2-2 | . | TRBV30
CASSLAQQGVDFF | TGTGCCAGCAGTTTAGCCCAGCAGGGTGTTGATTTCTTT | many | 13 | TRBJ1-1 | . | TRBV12-3/TRBV12-4
CATSDNDSTGTEAFF | TGTGCCACCAGTGATAACGACAGTACGGGCACTGAAGCTTTCTTT | many | 15 | TRBJ1-1 | . | TRBV24-1
CSARTSGVQETQYF | TGCAGTGCTAGGACCTCGGGGGTCCAAGAGACCCAGTACTTC | many | 14 | TRBJ2-5 | . | TRBV20-1
CAWSPSGSLETQYF | TGTGCCTGGAGTCCTAGCGGGAGCTTGGAGACCCAGTACTTC | many | 14 | TRBJ2-5 | TRBD2 | TRBV30
CASSLPRSSYNSPLHF | TGTGCCAGCAGCCTGCCCCGGTCATCCTATAATTCACCCCTCCACTTT | many | 16 | TRBJ1-6 | . | TRBV11-2
CASSVLAGGSEQYF | TGTGCCAGCAGCGTCCTAGCGGGAGGCTCCGAGCAGTACTTC | many | 14 | TRBJ2-7 | TRBD2 | TRBV9
CASSLGGRGTYEQYF | TGTGCCAGCAGTTTAGGGGGGCGCGGAACCTACGAGCAGTACTTC | few | 15 | TRBJ2-7 | . | TRBV28
CASSPPAGTAKNIQYF | TGTGCCAGCAGCCCCCCAGCCGGGACAGCCAAAAACATTCAGTACTTC | many | 16 | TRBJ2-4 | . | TRBV27
CSADGPRYEQYF | TGCAGTGCCGACGGACCACGCTACGAGCAGTACTTC | . | 12 | TRBJ2-7 | . | TRBV20-1
CAWIKGSLMDEQYF | TGTGCCTGGATCAAGGGTTCACTTATGGACGAGCAGTACTTC | many | 14 | TRBJ2-7 | . | TRBV30
CASSGQGGDTGELFF | TGTGCCAGCAGCGGACAGGGCGGGGACACCGGGGAGCTGTTTTTT | many | 15 | TRBJ2-2 | TRBD1 | TRBV7-3
CSARVTGQGEQYF | TGCAGTGCTAGAGTTACAGGGCAGGGCGAGCAGTACTTC | many | 13 | TRBJ2-7 | . | TRBV20-1
CASSRVGGTGNTIYF | TGTGCCAGCAGCCGCGTAGGGGGAACTGGAAACACCATATATTTT | . | 15 | TRBJ1-3 | . | TRBV28
CASSGQGLSPSGYTF | TGTGCCAGCAGTGGACAGGGCTTATCGCCCAGTGGCTACACCTTC | . | 15 | TRBJ1-2 | TRBD1 | TRBV6-1
CSAIKKQENTGELFF | TGCAGTGCTATCAAAAAACAGGAGAACACCGGGGAGCTGTTTTTT | . | 15 | TRBJ2-2 | . | TRBV20-1
CASSSTGRYGYTF | TGTGCCAGCAGTTCGACAGGGCGGTATGGCTACACCTTC | many | 13 | TRBJ1-2 | TRBD1 | TRBV6-2/TRBV6-3
CAISESLIPDPGELFF | TGTGCCATCAGTGAGTCGTTGATCCCGGACCCCGGGGAGCTGTTTTTT | . | 16 | TRBJ2-2 | . | TRBV10-3
CASSPRDGGKPQHF | TGTGCCAGCAGTCCACGGGACGGCGGAAAGCCCCAGCATTTT | . | 14 | TRBJ1-5 | . | TRBV12-3/TRBV12-4
CASSFLYTGRVEAFF | TGTGCCAGCAGTTTTTTGTATACGGGCAGAGTTGAAGCTTTCTTT | many | 15 | TRBJ1-1 | . | TRBV27
CAIKGQGMNQPQHF | TGTGCCATCAAAGGCCAGGGTATGAATCAGCCCCAGCATTTT | many | 14 | TRBJ1-5 | . | TRBV10-3
CASSLGVQGPFNQPQHF | TGTGCCAGCAGTTTAGGGGTACAGGGGCCCTTCAATCAGCCCCAGCATTTT | . | 17 | TRBJ1-5 | TRBD1 | TRBV28
CASSPRTGGSPLHF | TGTGCCAGCAGTCCCCGGACAGGGGGTTCACCCCTCCACTTT | many | 14 | TRBJ1-6 | TRBD1 | TRBV12-3/TRBV12-4
CASNLGRGSTEAFF | TGTGCCAGCAATTTGGGCAGAGGATCTACTGAAGCTTTCTTT | . | 14 | TRBJ1-1 | . | TRBV12-3/TRBV12-4
CSAGQGGETETFF | TGCAGTGCCGGACAGGGGGGGGAGACTGAAACTTTCTTT | many | 13 | TRBJ1-1 | TRBD1 | TRBV20-1
CASSPRSTQETQYF | TGTGCCAGCTCACCACGATCCACCCAAGAGACCCAGTACTTC | many | 14 | TRBJ2-5 | . | TRBV18
CASSAPGLAASYEQYF | TGTGCCAGTAGTGCCCCGGGACTAGCGGCTTCCTACGAGCAGTACTTC | many | 16 | TRBJ2-7 | TRBD2 | TRBV19
CASSATGGADGYTF | TGTGCCAGCTCAGCGACAGGGGGCGCAGATGGCTACACCTTC | . | 14 | TRBJ1-2 | TRBD1 | TRBV18
CASSFRDNSPLHF | TGTGCCAGCAGTTTCCGGGATAATTCACCCCTCCACTTT | . | 13 | TRBJ1-6 | . | TRBV12-3/TRBV12-4
CATTGTGNSPLHF | TGTGCCACCACGGGGACTGGCAATTCACCCCTCCACTTT | many | 13 | TRBJ1-6 | . | TRBV6-2/TRBV6-3
CASGVARETQYF | TGTGCTTCGGGGGTAGCCCGGGAGACCCAGTACTTC | many | 12 | TRBJ2-5 | . | TRBV7-9
CASSSPAGSANYGYTF | TGTGCCAGCAGTTCCCCGGCGGGGTCCGCTAACTATGGCTACACCTTC | . | 16 | TRBJ1-2 | . | TRBV28
CASSQSPGQGREQYF | TGTGCCAGCAGCCAATCCCCGGGACAGGGACGCGAGCAGTACTTC | . | 15 | TRBJ2-7 | TRBD1 | TRBV14